This T cell receptor (beta chain) was sequenced during a study of shared clonotypes between healthy human individuals. Germline V gene lookup returns CDR1 SGDLS and CDR2 YYNGEE. This CDR3 spans 17 amino acids. V dropped 0 bases and J dropped 0 bases, with 13 bases sitting between them. The protocol was immunoSEQ multiplex PCR, while the TCRdb copy is restricted to in-frame clones and leaves out a portion. The sample records 110,000 or so clones, around two thirds being singletons. The sequenced material came from memory CD8+ T cells sorted from blood. Specified subset: CD45RO+ cells pooled with CCR7-negative TemRA cells. This receptor was taken from a woman in her twenties or thirties in good health. V and J are TRBV9 and TRBJ2-1; D possibly corresponds to TRBD2 (6 bases). The CDR3: CASSVGGAGGSYNEQFF. The DNA of the CDR3 is TGTGCCAGCAGCGTAGGGGGAGCGGGCGGCTCCTACAATGAGCAGTTCTTC.